This passage covers 32 T cell receptor beta chains from one sample sequenced in a study of T-cell memory formation after mild COVID-19. TCRdb recomputed calls from the 5' RACE reads with MiXCR, one row per CDR3 protein. Here the sample spans a few hundred thousand distinct CDR3 sequences, roughly 17% being singletons. Input material: PBMCs or a T cell subset sorted from them (not recorded which). The receptor source for this set is a man between 18 and 29 years old who had mild COVID-19 (a few samples of this study predate the infection). Cell type and time point are not known.

In this sample, this clonotype turned up a few times. V gene TRBV5-1 combines with J gene TRBJ2-3; no clear D. The CDR3 spans 15 residues. The V gene lost 1 base and the J gene lost 2 bases, with 11 bases spanning the gap. Germline loops: CDR1 SGHRS, CDR2 YFSETQ. This CDR3 is CASSLRSTNTDTQYF. CDR3 bases: TGCGCCAGCAGCTTGCGCAGTACGAACACAGATACGCAGTATTTT.

The gene calls are TRBV12-3 or TRBV12-4 and TRBJ2-4; TRBD1 matches 8 bases. The J segment lost 3 bases and the V segment lost 5 bases, leaving 9 bases of the junction unmatched. The CDR3 has 16 residues. CDR3 sequence: CASSKGQGGGKNIQYF. CDR3 nucleotides: TGTGCCAGCAGTAAAGGACAGGGTGGGGGCAAAAACATTCAGTACTTC.

This clonotype was seen only a few times. This chain joins TRBV6-6 and TRBJ1-1, with 11 bases fitting TRBD1. Germline CDR1 and CDR2: MNHNY and SVGAGI (reference sequence). CDR3 length equals 14 residues. Losses at the gene ends were 5 bases for V and 6 bases for J; bases not matched to a gene: 5. The CDR3 bases are TGTGCCAGCAGTATGGGACAGGGGGTGGCTGAAGCTTTCTTT. Protein: CASSMGQGVAEAFF.

J is TRBJ2-7 and V is TRBV7-8, with 7 positions matching TRBD2. V lost 1 base, J lost 4 bases, and 7 bases stayed unmatched. Looked up from germline, CDR1 is SGHVS and CDR2 is FQNEAQ. The CDR3 covers 15 residues. The CDR3 loop is CASSLEGSGVYEQYF. The CDR3 DNA reads TGTGCCAGCAGCTTAGAGGGCAGCGGGGTTTACGAGCAGTACTTC.

V gene TRBV12-5 combines with J gene TRBJ2-5, with 8 bases that match TRBD1. This CDR3 is 16 amino acids long. Germline CDR1 LGHNT, CDR2 FRNRAP. With 2 bases clipped from V and 0 bases from J, the junction kept 5 bases outside the gene matches. In DNA, the CDR3 is TGTGCTAGTGGTTTGTTCGGGACAGGCGACCAAGAGACCCAGTACTTC. It is translated as CASGLFGTGDQETQYF.

CDR3 sequence: CASGAGGYNEQFF. The CDR3 nucleotides read TGTGCCAGCGGAGCGGGGGGTTACAATGAGCAGTTCTTC. J is TRBJ2-1 and V is TRBV5-4, with 9 positions matching TRBD2. Germline CDR1 reads SGHNT; CDR2 reads YYREEE (reference sequence). The CDR3 sequence is 13 residues long. V shed 7 bases, J shed 4 bases, and the junction held 3 bases outside the gene matches.

The genes are TRBV29-1 and TRBJ1-4, with a tentative D call TRBD1 (5 bases). V was cut by 6 bases and J by 5 bases, with 10 bases left in between. The CDR3 sequence is 12 residues long. Germline CDR1 reads SQVTM; CDR2 reads ANQGSEA. CDR3 residues: CSVRGVNEKLFF. In nucleotides, the CDR3 is TGCAGCGTGCGGGGGGTGAATGAAAAACTGTTTTTT.

The rearrangement joins TRBV7-8 to TRBJ2-3, with 9 bases lining up with TRBD2. Germline V gives CDR1 SGHVS, CDR2 FQNEAQ. CDR3 length: 16 amino acids. V lost 3 bases and J lost 1; bases outside the gene matches: 5. The DNA of the CDR3 is TGTGCCAGCAGCTTCCAGAGCGGGGGGCGCACAGATACGCAGTATTTT. Its protein product is CASSFQSGGRTDTQYF. Full variable domain (remainder filled in from reference TRBV7-8 and TRBJ2-3): GAGVSQSPRYKVAKRGQDVALRCDPISGHVSLFWYQQALGQGPEFLTYFQNEAQLDKSGLPSDRFFAERPEGSVSTLKIQRTQQEDSAVYLCASSFQSGGRTDTQYFGPGTRLTVL.

This clonotype has at least ten counts. This chain joins TRBV6-2 or TRBV6-3 and TRBJ2-1; weak D call: TRBD2 (5 bases). This CDR3 is 16 amino acids long. The germline V gene has CDR1 MNHEY and CDR2 SVGEGT. V was shortened by 2 bases and J by 1 base, with 12 bases between the two germline ends. CDR3 residues: CASSYSRGPSYNEQFF. CDR3 DNA: TGTGCCAGCAGTTACAGCCGGGGTCCTTCCTACAATGAGCAGTTCTTC.

This clonotype was picked up a small number of times. The chain uses TRBV7-9 and TRBJ2-4, with D unresolved. This CDR3 is 12 amino acids long. The germline V gene has CDR1 SEHNR and CDR2 FQNEAQ (reference sequence). V was pared by 5 bases and J by 6 bases, with 8 bases between. CDR3 nucleotide sequence: TGTGCCAGCAGCATCACTGGAAACATTCAGTACTTC. The encoded protein is CASSITGNIQYF.

The rearrangement uses TRBV14 and TRBJ2-5; D remains ambiguous. Trimming removed 1 base at V and 13 bases at J, with 13 bases between. The CDR3 length is 12 residues. CDR1 SGHDN and CDR2 FVKESK come from the germline V gene. The CDR3, as DNA: TGTGCCAGCAGCCAAGTGGGTATGACGTGGTACTTC. It translates to CASSQVGMTWYF.

The rearrangement links TRBV29-1 to TRBJ2-3; D not resolved. Germline CDR1 SQVTM, CDR2 ANQGSEA. The CDR3 has 13 residues. The V end was cut by 3 bases, the J end by 1 base, with 8 bases between. This chain's CDR3 is CSVDHPGTDTQYF. The CDR3 region has the DNA TGCAGCGTTGATCACCCGGGCACAGATACGCAGTATTTT.

J is TRBJ2-7 and V is TRBV9; 8 bases fit TRBD1. Per germline, CDR1 SGDLS and CDR2 YYNGEE. With 0 bases clipped from V and 3 bases from J, the junction kept 5 bases outside the gene matches. This CDR3 is built from 15 residues. CDR3 DNA: TGTGCCAGCAGCGTAGCTTCAGGGGGCTACTACGAGCAGTACTTC. Translation: CASSVASGGYYEQYF.

The J gene is TRBJ2-1, the V gene TRBV7-9; the D gene is possibly TRBD2 (6 bases). The CDR3 totals 15 residues. Germline CDR1 and CDR2: SEHNR and FQNEAQ (reference sequence). The V and J ends lost 3 bases and 6 bases respectively, with 15 bases between them. CDR3 loop: CASSFLAGNRNEQFF. For the CDR3, the DNA is TGTGCCAGCAGCTTTTTGGCGGGGAACCGCAATGAGCAGTTCTTC.

This clonotype has a handful of counts. The chain joins TRBV10-3 to TRBJ2-5; 8 bases match TRBD1. The V and J ends lost 4 bases and 3 bases, in that order; junction bases with no gene match: 7. CDR3 length equals 15 residues. The V gene's germline CDR1 is ENHRY and CDR2 SYGVKD. CDR3 coding DNA: TGTGCCATCAGTGTTCAAGCGGACAGGGAAGAGACCCAGTACTTC. It translates to CAISVQADREETQYF.

The chain recombines TRBV5-1 with TRBJ2-6, with unresolved D. Germline assignment: CDR1 SGHRS and CDR2 YFSETQ. V gave up 2 bases and J gave up 0 bases, with 9 bases separating them. The CDR3 totals 16 residues. The CDR3 DNA follows: TGCGCCAGCAGCTTCGAGCTCGGCTCTGGGGCCAACGTCCTGACTTTC. It specifies CASSFELGSGANVLTF.

This clonotype was detected ten times or more. This sequence joins TRBV6-1 and TRBJ2-7, with TRBD2 matching over 8 bases. CDR1 and CDR2 from the germline V gene are MNHNS and SASEGT. V was pared by 7 bases and J by 1 base, with 9 bases of the junction left unmatched. The CDR3 sequence is 15 residues long. The CDR3 spells CASIPPGLGSYEQYV. The DNA for the CDR3 is TGTGCCAGCATCCCGCCGGGACTAGGATCCTACGAGCAGTACGTC.

The chain carries TRBV13 and TRBJ1-5, with TRBD1 as a possible D gene (5 bases). Trimming cost V 4 bases and J 2 bases, with 6 bases left between them. The CDR3 consists of 13 residues. CDR1 is PRHDT and CDR2 is FYEKMQ in the germline V gene (reference sequence). The CDR3 here is CASSWDRNQPQHF. The CDR3 region has the DNA TGTGCCAGCAGCTGGGACCGCAATCAGCCCCAGCATTTT.

The V and J genes are TRBV5-1 and TRBJ2-7; 9 bases line up with TRBD1. The V and J ends lost 4 bases and 5 bases, in that order; junction bases with no gene match: 7. The germline CDR1 and CDR2 sequences are SGHRS and YFSETQ. This CDR3 has 14 amino acids. The CDR3: CASSGTGQGNEQYF. The CDR3 nucleotides are TGCGCCAGCAGCGGAACGGGACAGGGTAACGAGCAGTACTTC.

This clonotype has ten or more counts. V usage is TRBV7-2 and J usage is TRBJ1-1; TRBD1 is a possible D gene (5 bases). Germline V gene sequence: CDR1 SGHTA, CDR2 FQGNSA. This CDR3 is built from 11 residues. The V end lost 6 bases, the J end lost 11 bases, and 13 bases lay between the germline ends. CDR3 bases: TGTGCCAGCAGGCTCGAAGAGGGGGCTTTCTTT. Translated, it gives CASRLEEGAFF.

This clonotype was counted a few times. V usage is TRBV5-1 and J usage is TRBJ1-1; D might be TRBD1 (5 bases). Germline CDR1 SGHRS, CDR2 YFSETQ. This CDR3 has 17 amino acids. V lost 0 bases, J lost 1 base, and 16 bases lay in between. The CDR3 protein is CASSLAPHGGKNTEAFF. CDR3 DNA: TGCGCCAGCAGCTTGGCTCCCCACGGGGGGAAGAACACTGAAGCTTTCTTT. Together with reference TRBV5-1 and TRBJ1-1, the CDR3 gives the full variable domain: KAGVTQTPRYLIKTRGQQVTLSCSPISGHRSVSWYQQTPGQGLQFLFEYFSETQRNKGNFPGRFSGRQFSNSRSEMNVSTLELGDSALYLCASSLAPHGGKNTEAFFGQGTRLTVV.

This clonotype was seen more than once but under ten times. The J gene is TRBJ1-4, the V gene TRBV28; D not certain. The CDR3 runs to 11 residues. The V gene lost 3 bases and the J gene lost 14 bases, with 10 bases spanning the gap. CDR1 and CDR2 from the germline V gene are MDHEN and SYDVKM. The CDR3 DNA follows: TGTGCCAGCAGTTTTTGGGGAAACCTGTTTTTT. This gives the protein CASSFWGNLFF.

The chain has TRBV5-6 and TRBJ2-7; D call uncertain. Germline loops: CDR1 SGHDT, CDR2 YYEEEE. V was trimmed by 1 base and J by 6 bases, leaving 5 bases between them. This CDR3 is 11 amino acids long. The CDR3 bases are TGTGCCAGCAGCTTGAACGGCGAGCAGTACTTC. Amino acid sequence: CASSLNGEQYF.

V gene TRBV6-2 or TRBV6-3 combines with J gene TRBJ1-2, with D possibly being TRBD1 (5 bases). This CDR3 spans 14 amino acids. CDR1 MNHEY and CDR2 SVGEGT come from the germline V gene. Trimming stripped 2 bases from V and 7 bases from J, with 14 bases between. The CDR3 reads CASSYGWRDFGYTF. Here the CDR3 DNA reads TGTGCCAGCAGTTACGGTTGGAGGGACTTTGGCTACACCTTC.

V is TRBV25-1 and J is TRBJ2-2, with D maybe TRBD1 (5 bases). The CDR3 extends over 13 amino acids. Trimming removed 5 bases from V and 7 bases from J, with 11 bases in between. CDR1 and CDR2 (germline): MGHDK, SYGVNS. For the CDR3, the DNA is TGTGCCAGCAGTAGGACATACGGCGGGGAGCTGTTTTTT. Translated: CASSRTYGGELFF.

The chain has TRBV5-1 and TRBJ1-2, with no clear D. The V and J ends lost 0 bases and 5 bases respectively, with 14 bases between them. The CDR3 is 15 residues long. Germline loops: CDR1 SGHRS, CDR2 YFSETQ. The CDR3 bases are TGCGCCAGCAGCTTGGAACTCCCCGAGGCGTATGGCTACACCTTC. Amino acid sequence: CASSLELPEAYGYTF.

This clonotype turned up a few times. The V gene is TRBV6-2 or TRBV6-3, the J gene TRBJ2-1; TRBD2 aligns across 11 bases. Germline V lookup: CDR1 MNHEY, CDR2 SVGEGT. The CDR3 sequence is 18 residues long. Germline trimming cut 2 bases from V and 4 bases from J; bases unmatched to any gene: 10. In DNA form, the CDR3 reads TGTGCCAGCAGTTACCCGACCGGGACTAGCGGCTTATACAATGAGCAGTTCTTC. Amino acid sequence: CASSYPTGTSGLYNEQFF.

This clonotype has a handful of counts. V is TRBV12-3 or TRBV12-4 and J is TRBJ1-5, with D uncertain. The CDR3 sequence is 13 residues long. V lost 6 bases, J lost 3 bases, and 9 bases lay in between. CDR3 DNA sequence: TGTGCCAGCAGCATGGCCTACAATCAGCCCCAGCATTTT. Amino acid sequence: CASSMAYNQPQHF.

V usage is TRBV6-5 and J usage is TRBJ2-1; possibly TRBD1 or TRBD2 for D (6 bases each). Germline loops: CDR1 MNHEY, CDR2 SVGAGI. The CDR3 covers 14 residues. V was clipped by 0 bases and J by 12 bases, with 15 bases between them. This CDR3 is CASSYSRGVLGQFF. In DNA form, the CDR3 reads TGTGCCAGCAGTTACTCTAGGGGGGTATTAGGGCAGTTCTTC.

The chain joins TRBV23-1 to TRBJ2-2; D gene ambiguous. TRBV23-1 carries the ORF label, with uncertain function. The CDR3 spans 13 residues. V lost 4 bases and J 5 bases, leaving 8 bases between the germline ends. Here the CDR3 DNA reads TGCGCCAGCAGTCGCCGGAAAACCGGGGAGCTGTTTTTT. Protein sequence: CASSRRKTGELFF.

Only a few counts were recorded for this clonotype. The rearrangement uses TRBV29-1 and TRBJ2-2; TRBD1 agrees at 9 bases. V shed 7 bases, J shed 7 bases, and the junction held 13 bases outside the gene matches. Germline loops: CDR1 SQVTM, CDR2 ANQGSEA. The CDR3 is 15 residues long. The CDR3: CSGTGGAGVVGELFF. DNA for the CDR3: TGCAGCGGCACAGGGGGCGCGGGTGTAGTCGGGGAGCTGTTTTTT.

The rearrangement uses TRBV14 and TRBJ2-5; D possibly corresponds to TRBD1 (6 bases). Trimming pared 4 bases from V and 6 bases from J, leaving 15 bases between. The CDR3 totals 14 residues. From germline, CDR1 is SGHDN and CDR2 FVKESK. The CDR3 protein is CASSLRVGAKTQYF. CDR3 in DNA: TGTGCCAGCAGCCTCCGAGTGGGGGCGAAGACCCAGTACTTC.